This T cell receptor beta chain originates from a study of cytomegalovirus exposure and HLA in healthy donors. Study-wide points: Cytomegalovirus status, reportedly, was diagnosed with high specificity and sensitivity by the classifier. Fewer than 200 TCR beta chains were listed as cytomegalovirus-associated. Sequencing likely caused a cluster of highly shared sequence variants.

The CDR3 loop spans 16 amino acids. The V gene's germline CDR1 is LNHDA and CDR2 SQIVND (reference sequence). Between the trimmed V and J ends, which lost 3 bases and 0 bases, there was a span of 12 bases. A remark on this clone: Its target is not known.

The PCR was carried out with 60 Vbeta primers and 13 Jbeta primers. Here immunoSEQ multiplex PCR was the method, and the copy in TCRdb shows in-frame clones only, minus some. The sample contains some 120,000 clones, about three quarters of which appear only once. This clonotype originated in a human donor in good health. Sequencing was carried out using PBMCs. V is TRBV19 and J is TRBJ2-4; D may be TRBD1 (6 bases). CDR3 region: CASSIPTGLAKNIQYF. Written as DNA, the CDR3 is TGTGCCAGTAGTATCCCGACAGGATTAGCCAAAAACATTCAGTACTTC.